This note documents a single T cell receptor beta chain sequence. This clone was seen a few times. Its antigen is still unknown. No quality values exist for individual bases; no much larger clone is one base distant. Using the deep immunoSEQ assay, multiplex PCR amplified TCR CDR3 regions from genomic DNA. For each cell subset, the extracted genomic DNA was distributed evenly across all wells of several immunoSEQ 96-well plates, and each plate served as one replicate. For sorted subsets, around 0.2 ug of genomic DNA, equivalent to 30,000 or so T cell genomes, went into each replicate PCR. Purified libraries were quantified with a Qubit 3.0 fluorometer, sized on a Bioanalyzer 2100, and re-quantified with the KAPA Library Quantification kit. Each immunoSEQ 96-well plate was sequenced on its own single-read 150-cycle Illumina NextSeq 550 flow cell. As for the authors' bioinformatics: Because the immunoSEQ output held only junctional sequences and lacked quality scores, the filtering could not match the filtering applied to full-length reads. Sequences were annotated with PyIR, a Python wrapper for IgBLAST v1.9, and V/J genes and CDR3 were assigned using IMGT germline references. Reads with weak V/J assignments (E-value above 1e-6), missing CDR3, stop codons, out-of-frame junctions, or ambiguous translated residues were removed. A V3J clonotype was defined by an identical inferred V gene, J gene, and CDR3 amino acid sequence. To compute the percentage overlap between repertoires, the number of shared unique clonotypes was divided by the size of the smaller repertoire. Richness of each repertoire was evaluated using RTK rarefaction, the Chao1 estimator, and Recon v2.1 estimates of unobserved clonotypes. For all TCRbeta clonotypes obtained by the gDNA method from a handful of donors, generation probabilities were computed with OLGA. TCRdb carries this immuneACCESS record with in-frame sequences only. Its versions omit some clonotypes, under half of them owing to an unresolved V gene in the studies checked, with the rest unexplained. D and trimming come from the DNA, and the V and J calls and clone size come from that table. The sample table shows about 750,000 clones, and roughly 92% are seen once. The ten largest make up 24% of the sample.

Deletion took 2 bases off V and 4 bases off J, with a span of 8 bases between the germline ends. The CDR3 starts with the cysteine, ends with the phenylalanine, and has 13 residues. CDR3 DNA is the only sequence kept; it has 39 bases, read in frame from the first base. CDR1 MNHEY and CDR2 SMNVEV are derived from the germline V gene (reference sequence). CD8 naive samples were obtained by positive selection for CCR7 among CD45RO-negative cells, yielding a CD45RA+CCR7+ population from which TemRA cells were excluded. The donors were healthy, HIV-negative adults with no recently reported acute infections or vaccinations. All donors were Caucasian adults living in Nashville, Tennessee, USA. Blood was collected by leukapheresis, and PBMCs were isolated by Ficoll-Histopaque density gradient centrifugation and then cryopreserved in liquid nitrogen vapor phase. Analytical flow cytometry was used to check the purity and quantity of each magnetically sorted T cell population. From each sorted fraction, genomic DNA was isolated and quantified by UV absorbance on a Nanodrop 2000c.

The data stem from a study of shared clonotypes between healthy human individuals (TCRdb year 2020). At the level of the whole study: The cohort included a few men and two women between 18 and 49 years of age. For each donor, three plates each were used for CD4 naive and CD4 memory, two plates were used for CD8 naive, and one plate was used for CD8 memory. To estimate repertoire size and how much clonotypes are shared between individuals, the study performed deep sequencing of blood TCR repertoires from about 5 healthy adults. Different laboratories and diverse techniques were used to prepare libraries and sequence TCR repertoires, to increase sequencing depth and limit assay-specific biases. Between about 0.94 and 8.9 billion PBMCs per donor were obtained by leukapheresis.

The paper as a whole reports these results and caveats: Incomplete sequencing was indicated by rarefaction of sorted-subset datasets, despite the large sequencing depth. Based on pairwise subsampling, the degree of clonotype sharing among donors was expected to be affected by sequencing depth. Naive subsets generally had larger estimated clonotype richness than memory subsets. Sharing across several donors was observed for around 5% of naive CD4, 3.5% of naive CD8, 2% to 2.5% of memory CD4, and about 0.4% of memory CD8 clonotypes. Sampling was restricted to blood, and TCR repertoires in tissue are likely to differ from TCR repertoires in blood. The genetic and exposure-history diversity represented was limited by the small number of donors. Higher generation probabilities were observed for clonotypes shared by all four sorted-subset donors than for non-shared clonotypes.

The source material was naive CD8+ T cells sorted from blood. The cell subset or site label for this specimen denotes: CD45RA+CCR7+. The chain employs TRBV27 and TRBJ1-1; matching of 6 bases hints at TRBD1 as the D gene. This clonotype originated in a man aged 25 to 40 in good health. The CDR3 protein sequence reads: CASSLRGLTEAFF. In nucleotides, the sequence is TGTGCCAGCAGTTTACGGGGGCTCACTGAAGCTTTCTTT.